The T cell receptor (beta chain) described here comes from a study of blood T cell repertoires in COVID-19. Study as a whole: Both acute and convalescent COVID-19 samples were obtained from the United States, Italy and Spain.

Germline V gives CDR1 SGHTA, CDR2 FQGTGA. V was clipped by 1 base and J by 1 base; unmatched bases: 7. The CDR3 runs 18 residues. As processed by the authors: Reference gene primer amplification gave nucleated cell count estimates. Assay used: immunoSEQ multiplex PCR; TCRdb lists only in-frame clones, some missing. The V and J calls and clone size are taken from that table; D and trimming were inferred from the DNA. The sample lists 25,000 to 35,000 clones; about 91% were seen once. This chain uses TRBV7-3 with TRBJ2-2; 9 bases map to TRBD2. This sequence originates from a human donor with active COVID-19. The donor label of this sample is uncertain. The sequenced sample consisted of peripheral blood. The CDR3 bases are TGTGCCAGCAGCTTAAGATCCCTAGCGGGGAGGAACACCGGGGAGCTGTTTTTT. It translates to CASSLRSLAGRNTGELFF.